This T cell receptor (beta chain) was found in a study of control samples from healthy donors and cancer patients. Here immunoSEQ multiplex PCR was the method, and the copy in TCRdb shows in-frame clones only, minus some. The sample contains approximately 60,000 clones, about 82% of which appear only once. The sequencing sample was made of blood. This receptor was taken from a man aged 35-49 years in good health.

The CDR3 nucleotides read TGTGCCAGCTCACCGGCAGGCATGAACACCATATATTTT. It yields the protein CASSPAGMNTIYF. This chain links TRBV18 with TRBJ1-3, with unresolved D. This CDR3 is built from 13 residues. Germline assignment: CDR1 KGHSH and CDR2 LQKENI. Trimming stripped 3 bases from V and 7 bases from J, with 10 bases between.